This is a list of T cell receptor beta chains from one sample in a study of T cell responses to AZD1222 COVID-19 vaccine. TCRdb's copy holds only in-frame clones and misses some; the assay was immunoSEQ multiplex PCR. The sample includes tens of thousands of clones, 92% of them seen just once. The specimen comprised peripheral blood, sampled on day 0 of AZD1222 vaccination. The receptors originated from an adult in good health. CDR3s include the opening cysteine and the closing phenylalanine or tryptophan. D genes are given only for firm matches.

j_gene: TRBJ2-7; len: 15; v_gene: TRBV9; d_gene: -; CDR3nt: TGTGCCAGCAGCGTAGCCATTGGAAAGGGGTACGAGCAGTACTTC; CDR3aa: CASSVAIGKGYEQYF
j_gene: TRBJ2-1; len: 14; v_gene: TRBV2; d_gene: -; CDR3nt: TGTGCCAGCAGTACAGGGGGGGCTTACAATGAGCAGTTCTTC; CDR3aa: CASSTGGAYNEQFF
j_gene: TRBJ2-7; len: 15; v_gene: TRBV28; d_gene: -; CDR3nt: TGTGCCAGCAGTAACCCAGGACTTAATTCCTACGAGCAGTACTTC; CDR3aa: CASSNPGLNSYEQYF
j_gene: TRBJ2-7; len: 16; v_gene: TRBV18; d_gene: -; CDR3nt: TGTGCCAGCTCACCACAAATGACTAGGGTTCCCTACGAGCAGTACTTC; CDR3aa: CASSPQMTRVPYEQYF
j_gene: TRBJ2-7; len: 14; v_gene: TRBV19; d_gene: TRBD1; CDR3nt: TGTGCCACAGCTGCCCCAGGGGGCAAGGGCGAGCAGTACTTC; CDR3aa: CATAAPGGKGEQYF
j_gene: TRBJ1-1; len: 16; v_gene: TRBV5-6; d_gene: TRBD1; CDR3nt: TGTGCCAGCAGCTCAGTACGGACAGGAGTGAACACTGAAGCTTTCTTT; CDR3aa: CASSSVRTGVNTEAFF
j_gene: TRBJ1-6; len: 15; v_gene: TRBV9; d_gene: -; CDR3nt: TGTGCCAGCAGCGAAGGGAACAGACTCAGTTCACCCCTCCACTTT; CDR3aa: CASSEGNRLSSPLHF
j_gene: TRBJ2-1; len: 15; v_gene: TRBV6-5; d_gene: TRBD2; CDR3nt: TGTGCCAGCAGTCGACTAGCGGGAACTCCAAATGAGCAGTTCTTC; CDR3aa: CASSRLAGTPNEQFF
j_gene: TRBJ2-7; len: 16; v_gene: TRBV10-3; d_gene: -; CDR3nt: TGTGCCATCAGTGAACTTACCGGGACGGCCTCCTACGAGCAGTACTTC; CDR3aa: CAISELTGTASYEQYF
j_gene: TRBJ2-3; len: 12; v_gene: TRBV7-2; d_gene: TRBD1; CDR3nt: TGTGCCAGCAGCTCACAGGGGATTACGCAGTATTTT; CDR3aa: CASSSQGITQYF
j_gene: TRBJ1-2; len: 15; v_gene: TRBV7-2; d_gene: TRBD1; CDR3nt: TGTGCCAGCAGCTCCGGACAGGGGGCTGACTATGGCTACACCTTC; CDR3aa: CASSSGQGADYGYTF
j_gene: TRBJ2-2; len: 14; v_gene: TRBV24-1; d_gene: -; CDR3nt: TGTGCCACCAGTGATGTTCGACAGTCCGGGGAGCTGTTTTTT; CDR3aa: CATSDVRQSGELFF
j_gene: TRBJ2-5; len: 12; v_gene: TRBV9; d_gene: -; CDR3nt: TGTGCCAGCAGCCCTAGCACAGGGACCCAGTACTTC; CDR3aa: CASSPSTGTQYF
j_gene: TRBJ1-3; len: 15; v_gene: TRBV3-1/TRBV3-2; d_gene: -; CDR3nt: TGTGCCAGCAGCCAAGATTTGACACCAGGAAACACCATATATTTT; CDR3aa: CASSQDLTPGNTIYF
j_gene: TRBJ1-3; len: 14; v_gene: TRBV2; d_gene: -; CDR3nt: TGTGCCAGCAGTGGGACAACGGCCGTAAACACCATATATTTT; CDR3aa: CASSGTTAVNTIYF
j_gene: TRBJ2-3; len: 14; v_gene: TRBV28; d_gene: TRBD2; CDR3nt: TGTGCCAGCAGGGAAAGCGGGAGGGGAGATACGCAGTATTTT; CDR3aa: CASRESGRGDTQYF
j_gene: TRBJ1-3; len: 14; v_gene: TRBV27; d_gene: -; CDR3nt: TGTGCCAGCAGTCCTGGGACAACCGGTCTCGCCATATATTTT; CDR3aa: CASSPGTTGLAIYF